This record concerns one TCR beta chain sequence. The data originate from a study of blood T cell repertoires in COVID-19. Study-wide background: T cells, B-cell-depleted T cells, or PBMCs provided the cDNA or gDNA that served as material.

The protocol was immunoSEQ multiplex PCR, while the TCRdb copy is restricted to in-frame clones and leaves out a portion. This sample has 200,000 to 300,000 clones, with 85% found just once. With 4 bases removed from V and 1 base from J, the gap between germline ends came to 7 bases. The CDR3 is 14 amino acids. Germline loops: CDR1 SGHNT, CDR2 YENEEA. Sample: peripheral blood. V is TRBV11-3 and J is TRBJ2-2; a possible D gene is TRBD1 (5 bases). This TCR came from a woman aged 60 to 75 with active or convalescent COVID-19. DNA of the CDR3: TGTGCCAGCAGCTGGCAGGGGAACACCGGGGAGCTGTTTTTT. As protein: CASSWQGNTGELFF.